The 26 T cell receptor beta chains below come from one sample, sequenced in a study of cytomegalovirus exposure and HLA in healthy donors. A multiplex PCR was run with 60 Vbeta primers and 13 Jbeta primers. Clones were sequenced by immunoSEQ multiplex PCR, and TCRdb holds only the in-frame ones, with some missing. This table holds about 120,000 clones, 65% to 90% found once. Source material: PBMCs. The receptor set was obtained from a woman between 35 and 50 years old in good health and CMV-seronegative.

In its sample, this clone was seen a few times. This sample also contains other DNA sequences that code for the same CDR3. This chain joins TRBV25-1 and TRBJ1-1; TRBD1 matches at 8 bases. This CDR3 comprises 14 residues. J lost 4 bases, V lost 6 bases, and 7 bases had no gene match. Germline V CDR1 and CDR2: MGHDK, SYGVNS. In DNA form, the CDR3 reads TGTGCCAGCAGGTCAGGGGGCGCAGGCACTGAAGCTTTCTTT. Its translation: CASRSGGAGTEAFF.

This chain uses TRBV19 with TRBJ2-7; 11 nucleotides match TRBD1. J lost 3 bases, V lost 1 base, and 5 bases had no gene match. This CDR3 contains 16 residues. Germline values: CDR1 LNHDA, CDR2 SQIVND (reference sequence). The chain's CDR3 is CASSIGGDRGIYEQYF. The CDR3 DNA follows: TGTGCCAGTAGTATAGGTGGGGACAGGGGGATCTACGAGCAGTACTTC.

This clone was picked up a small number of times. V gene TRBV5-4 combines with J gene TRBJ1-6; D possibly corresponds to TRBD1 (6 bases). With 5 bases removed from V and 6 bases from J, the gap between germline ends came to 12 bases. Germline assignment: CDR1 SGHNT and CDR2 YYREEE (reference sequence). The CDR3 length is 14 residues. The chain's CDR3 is CASRNPGANSPLHF. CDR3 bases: TGTGCCAGCAGAAATCCAGGGGCTAATTCACCCCTCCACTTT.

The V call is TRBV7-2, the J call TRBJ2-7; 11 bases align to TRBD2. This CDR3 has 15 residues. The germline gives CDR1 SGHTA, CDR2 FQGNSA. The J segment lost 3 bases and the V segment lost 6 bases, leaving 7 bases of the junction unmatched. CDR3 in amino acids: CASSRTSGSNYEQYF. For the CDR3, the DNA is TGTGCCAGCAGTCGAACTAGCGGGAGTAACTACGAGCAGTACTTC.

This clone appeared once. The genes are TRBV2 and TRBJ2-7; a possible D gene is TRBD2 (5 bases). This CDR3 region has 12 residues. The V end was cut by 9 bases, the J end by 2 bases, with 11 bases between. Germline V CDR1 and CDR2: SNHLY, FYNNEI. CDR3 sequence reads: CASKTGAYEQYF. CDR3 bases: TGTGCCAGTAAAACCGGGGCCTACGAGCAGTACTTC.

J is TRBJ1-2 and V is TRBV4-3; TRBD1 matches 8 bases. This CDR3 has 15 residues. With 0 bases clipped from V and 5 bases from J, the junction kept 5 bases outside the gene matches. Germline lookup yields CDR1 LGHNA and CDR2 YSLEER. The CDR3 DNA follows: TGCGCCAGCAGCCAAGATCCGGGACAGGTTTATGGCTACACCTTC. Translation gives CASSQDPGQVYGYTF.

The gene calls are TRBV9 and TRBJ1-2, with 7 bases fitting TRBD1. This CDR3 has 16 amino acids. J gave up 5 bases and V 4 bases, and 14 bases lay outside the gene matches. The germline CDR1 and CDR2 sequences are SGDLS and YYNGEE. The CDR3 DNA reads TGTGCCAGCAGCACGGTGAACCAGGGGGGACATTATGGCTACACCTTC. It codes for CASSTVNQGGHYGYTF.

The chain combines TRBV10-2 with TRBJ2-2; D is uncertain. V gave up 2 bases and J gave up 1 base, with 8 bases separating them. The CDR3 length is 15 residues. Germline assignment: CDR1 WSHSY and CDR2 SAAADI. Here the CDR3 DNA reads TGCGCCAGCAGTGAGGGGCAGGAGAACACCGGGGAGCTGTTTTTT. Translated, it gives CASSEGQENTGELFF.

The CDR3 nucleotides are TGTGCCAGCAGCTCGACAGGGGGCGGAGAGACCCAGTACTTC. As protein: CASSSTGGGETQYF. The chain joins TRBV7-3 to TRBJ2-5; 10 bases are a match to TRBD1. This CDR3 region has 14 residues. Trimming at V came to 4 bases and at J to 4 bases, leaving 3 bases not matched to a gene. Germline-derived CDR1 and CDR2 are SGHTA and FQGTGA. Variable domain in full (rest from reference TRBV7-3 and TRBJ2-5): GAGVSQTPSNKVTEKGKYVELRCDPISGHTALYWYRQSLGQGPEFLIYFQGTGAADDSGLPNDRFFAVRPEGSVSTLKIQRTERGDSAVYLCASSSTGGGETQYFGPGTRLLVL.

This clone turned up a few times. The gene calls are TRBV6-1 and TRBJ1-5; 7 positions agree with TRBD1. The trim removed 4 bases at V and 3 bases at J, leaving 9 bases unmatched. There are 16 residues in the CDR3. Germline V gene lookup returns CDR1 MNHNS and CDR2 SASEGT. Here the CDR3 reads CASSGQGEGYNQPQHF. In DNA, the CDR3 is TGTGCCAGCAGTGGCCAGGGGGAAGGTTACAATCAGCCCCAGCATTTT.

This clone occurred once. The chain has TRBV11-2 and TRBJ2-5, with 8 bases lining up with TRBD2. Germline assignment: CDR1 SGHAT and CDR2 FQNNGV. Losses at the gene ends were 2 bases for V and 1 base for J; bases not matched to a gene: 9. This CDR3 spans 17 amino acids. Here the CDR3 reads CASSLRGGGVSQETQYF. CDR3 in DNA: TGTGCCAGCAGCTTACGGGGGGGAGGAGTCTCCCAAGAGACCCAGTACTTC.

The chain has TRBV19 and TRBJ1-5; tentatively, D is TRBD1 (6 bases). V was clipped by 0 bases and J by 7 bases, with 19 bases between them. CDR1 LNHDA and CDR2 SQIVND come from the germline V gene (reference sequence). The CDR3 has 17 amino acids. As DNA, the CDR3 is TGTGCCAGTAGTATAGATCTATTCGGGGGGCCAGGACAGCCCCAGCATTTT. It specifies CASSIDLFGGPGQPQHF.

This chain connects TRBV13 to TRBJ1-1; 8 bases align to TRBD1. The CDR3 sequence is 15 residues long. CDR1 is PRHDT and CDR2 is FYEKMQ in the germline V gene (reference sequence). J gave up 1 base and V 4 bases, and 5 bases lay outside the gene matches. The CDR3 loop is CASSSRGRTNTEAFF. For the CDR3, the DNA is TGTGCCAGCAGCTCCAGGGGGCGGACGAACACTGAAGCTTTCTTT.

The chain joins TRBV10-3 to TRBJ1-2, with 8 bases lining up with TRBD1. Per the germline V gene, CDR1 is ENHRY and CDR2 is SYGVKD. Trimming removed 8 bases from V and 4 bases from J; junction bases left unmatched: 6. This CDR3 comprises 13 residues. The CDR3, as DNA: TGTGCCATCCTTGACCAGGGGGCCTATGGCTACACCTTC. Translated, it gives CAILDQGAYGYTF.

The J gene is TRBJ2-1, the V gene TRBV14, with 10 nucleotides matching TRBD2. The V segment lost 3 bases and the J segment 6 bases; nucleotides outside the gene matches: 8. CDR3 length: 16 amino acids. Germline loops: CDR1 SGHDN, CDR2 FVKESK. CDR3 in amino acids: CASSQERLAGVNEQFF. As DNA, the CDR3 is TGTGCCAGCAGCCAGGAGCGGCTAGCGGGAGTCAATGAGCAGTTCTTC.

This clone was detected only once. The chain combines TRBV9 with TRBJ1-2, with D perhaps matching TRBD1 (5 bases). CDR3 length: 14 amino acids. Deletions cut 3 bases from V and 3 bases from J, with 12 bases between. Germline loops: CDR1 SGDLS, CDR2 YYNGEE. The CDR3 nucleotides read TGTGCCAGCAGCGCTCAGACAGATTACTATGGCTACACCTTC. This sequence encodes CASSAQTDYYGYTF.

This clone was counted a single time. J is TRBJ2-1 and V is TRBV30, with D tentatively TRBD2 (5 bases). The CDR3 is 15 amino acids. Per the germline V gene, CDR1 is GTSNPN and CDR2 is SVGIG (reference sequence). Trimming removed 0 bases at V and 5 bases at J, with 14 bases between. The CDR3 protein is CAWSVRGSVNNEQFF. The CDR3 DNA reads TGTGCCTGGAGTGTACGGGGTTCCGTTAACAATGAGCAGTTCTTC.

Written as DNA, the CDR3 is TGTGCCAGCAGCTTAGGTAGTTCGGTTCGAGGCAAAGCTTTCTTT. Translating gives CASSLGSSVRGKAFF. The rearrangement joins TRBV7-8 to TRBJ1-1; D remains unclear. Trimming left V 1 base short and J 9 bases short, with 18 bases between. Germline lookup yields CDR1 SGHVS and CDR2 FQNEAQ. This CDR3 is 15 amino acids long.

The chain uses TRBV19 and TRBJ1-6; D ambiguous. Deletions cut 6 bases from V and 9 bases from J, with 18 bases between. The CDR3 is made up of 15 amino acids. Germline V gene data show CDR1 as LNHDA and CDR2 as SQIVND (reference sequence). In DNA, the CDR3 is TGTGCCAGTAGAATGGAGGGCTGGCCCCTTTCACCCCTCCACTTT. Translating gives CASRMEGWPLSPLHF.

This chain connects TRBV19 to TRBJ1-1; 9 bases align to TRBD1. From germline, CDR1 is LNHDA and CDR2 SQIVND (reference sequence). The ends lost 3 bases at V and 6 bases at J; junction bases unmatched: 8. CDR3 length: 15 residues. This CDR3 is CASSINTGGFAEAFF. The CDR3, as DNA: TGTGCCAGTAGTATTAACACAGGGGGCTTCGCTGAAGCTTTCTTT.

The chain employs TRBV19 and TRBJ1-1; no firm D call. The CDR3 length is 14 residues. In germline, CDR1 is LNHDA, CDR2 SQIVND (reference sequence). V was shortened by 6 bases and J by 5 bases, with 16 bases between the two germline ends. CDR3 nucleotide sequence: TGTGCCAGTAGAGATTGGCGACGGGTGACTGAAGCTTTCTTT. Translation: CASRDWRRVTEAFF.

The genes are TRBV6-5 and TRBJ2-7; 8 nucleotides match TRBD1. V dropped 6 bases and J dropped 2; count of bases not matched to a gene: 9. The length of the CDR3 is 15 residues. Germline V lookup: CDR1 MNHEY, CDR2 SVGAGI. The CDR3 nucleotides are TGTGCCAGCAGCTCTGACAGGGGTTCGGCCTACGAGCAGTACTTC. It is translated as CASSSDRGSAYEQYF.

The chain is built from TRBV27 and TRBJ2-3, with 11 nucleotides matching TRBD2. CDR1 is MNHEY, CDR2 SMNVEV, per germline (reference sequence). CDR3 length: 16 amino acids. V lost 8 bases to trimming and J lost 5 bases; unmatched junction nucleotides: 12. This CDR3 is CASGSGRALSIDTQYF. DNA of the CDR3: TGTGCCAGCGGTAGCGGGAGGGCCCTCAGTATAGATACGCAGTATTTT.

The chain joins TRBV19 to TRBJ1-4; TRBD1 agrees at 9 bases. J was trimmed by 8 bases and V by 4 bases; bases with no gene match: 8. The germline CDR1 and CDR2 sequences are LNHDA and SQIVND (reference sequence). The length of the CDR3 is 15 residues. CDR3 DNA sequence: TGTGCCAGTAGTACCCGGACAGGGGCGGGCGAAAAACTGTTTTTT. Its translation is CASSTRTGAGEKLFF.

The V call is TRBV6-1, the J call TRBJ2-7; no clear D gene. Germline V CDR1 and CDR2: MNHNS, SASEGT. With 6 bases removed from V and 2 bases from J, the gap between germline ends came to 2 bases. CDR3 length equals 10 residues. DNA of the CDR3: TGTGCCAGCAGCACCTACGAGCAGTACTTC. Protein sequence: CASSTYEQYF.

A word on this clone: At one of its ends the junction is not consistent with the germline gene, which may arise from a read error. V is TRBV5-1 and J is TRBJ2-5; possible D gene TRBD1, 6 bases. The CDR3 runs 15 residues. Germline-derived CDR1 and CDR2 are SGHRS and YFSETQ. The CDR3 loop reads CASSSDSGAREAQYF. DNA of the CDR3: TGCGCCAGCAGCTCGGATTCAGGGGCACGAGAGGCCCAGTACTTC.